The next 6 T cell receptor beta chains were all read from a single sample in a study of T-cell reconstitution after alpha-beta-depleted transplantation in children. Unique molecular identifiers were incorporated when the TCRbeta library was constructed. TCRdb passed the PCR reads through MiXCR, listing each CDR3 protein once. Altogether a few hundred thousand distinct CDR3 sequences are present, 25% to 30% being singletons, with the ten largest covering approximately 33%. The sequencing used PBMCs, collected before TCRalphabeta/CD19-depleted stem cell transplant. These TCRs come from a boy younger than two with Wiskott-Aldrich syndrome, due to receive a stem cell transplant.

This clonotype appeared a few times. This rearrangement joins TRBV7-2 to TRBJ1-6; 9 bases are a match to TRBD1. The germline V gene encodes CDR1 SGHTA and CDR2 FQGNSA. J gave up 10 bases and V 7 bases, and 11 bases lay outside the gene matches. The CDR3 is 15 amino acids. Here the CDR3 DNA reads TGTGCCAGCACCAAACGAAGGGACAGGGCATCACCCCTCCACTTT. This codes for CASTKRRDRASPLHF.

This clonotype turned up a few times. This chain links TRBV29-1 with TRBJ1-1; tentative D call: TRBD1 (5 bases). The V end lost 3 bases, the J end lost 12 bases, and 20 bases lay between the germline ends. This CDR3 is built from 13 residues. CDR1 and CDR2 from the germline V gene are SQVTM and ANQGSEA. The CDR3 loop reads CSVDQGLRGGTFF. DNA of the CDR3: TGCAGCGTTGATCAGGGCCTGCGGGGTGGAACTTTCTTT.

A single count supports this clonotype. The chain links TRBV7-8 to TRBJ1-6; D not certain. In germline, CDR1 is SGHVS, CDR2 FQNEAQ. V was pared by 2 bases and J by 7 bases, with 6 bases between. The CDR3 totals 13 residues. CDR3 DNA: TGTGCCAGCAGCTTACCGGGGAATTCACCCCTCCACTTT. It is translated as CASSLPGNSPLHF.

The CDR3 spells CSARDPWRDTTYNEQFF. DNA for the CDR3: TGCAGTGCTAGAGATCCGTGGCGGGACACGACCTACAATGAGCAGTTCTTC. The chain employs TRBV20-1 and TRBJ2-1; D possibly uses TRBD1 or TRBD2 (6 bases each). Germline V gene lookup returns CDR1 DFQATT and CDR2 SNEGSKA (reference sequence). V shed 0 bases and J shed 2 bases, with 17 bases lying between them. CDR3 length: 17 residues.

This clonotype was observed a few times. Here the CDR3 reads CSVESGAEKLFF. The CDR3 DNA sequence: TGCAGCGTTGAGTCGGGGGCTGAAAAACTGTTTTTT. J is TRBJ1-4 and V is TRBV29-1; D is possibly TRBD1 (6 bases). The CDR3 is 12 amino acids. With 3 bases removed from V and 7 bases from J, the gap between germline ends came to 9 bases. Looked up from germline, CDR1 is SQVTM and CDR2 is ANQGSEA.

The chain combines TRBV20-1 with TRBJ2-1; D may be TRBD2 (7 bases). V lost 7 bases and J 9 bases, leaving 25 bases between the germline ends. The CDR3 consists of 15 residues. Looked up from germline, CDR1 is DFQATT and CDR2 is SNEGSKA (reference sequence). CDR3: CSVPKGGGPYGEQFF. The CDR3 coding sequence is TGCAGTGTCCCGAAAGGGGGAGGGCCCTACGGTGAGCAGTTCTTC.